These T cell receptor beta chains were read from a single sample in a study of shared clonotypes between healthy human individuals. Clones were read by immunoSEQ multiplex PCR, and TCRdb kept only the in-frame ones, dropping some. The data hold about 2.3 million clones, with 85% to 95% observed a single time. The specimen sequenced was naive CD4+ T cells from PBMCs. The receptor set was obtained from a man younger than 30 in good health. Some clones in this sample may be carry-over from other donors' samples. CDR3s include the opening cysteine and the closing phenylalanine or tryptophan. The D gene is left open where the match is weak. Clone sizes are given selectively: once, few, many, or a class where the clone is expanded.

J: TRBJ1-2; V: TRBV5-4; D: TRBD1; size: .; CDR3: CASSLWTGADYGYTF; DNA: TGTGCCAGCAGCTTGTGGACAGGGGCGGACTATGGCTACACCTTC
J: TRBJ1-5; V: TRBV19; D: .; size: .; CDR3: CASSGFPGNQPQHF; DNA: TGTGCCAGTAGTGGCTTCCCGGGCAATCAGCCCCAGCATTTT
J: TRBJ1-1; V: TRBV4-1; D: .; size: once; CDR3: CASSQGPQRLEAFF; DNA: TGCGCCAGCAGCCAAGGCCCCCAGAGGCTTGAAGCTTTCTTT
J: TRBJ1-1; V: TRBV6-6; D: .; size: .; CDR3: CASSYSARNTEAFF; DNA: TGTGCCAGCAGTTACAGTGCCCGGAACACTGAAGCTTTCTTT
J: TRBJ2-1; V: TRBV28; D: .; size: .; CDR3: CASSIRVSYNEQFF; DNA: TGTGCCAGCAGTATTAGGGTCTCCTACAATGAGCAGTTCTTC
J: TRBJ1-5; V: TRBV7-2; D: TRBD1; size: .; CDR3: CASSPTGTGGNQPQHF; DNA: TGTGCCAGCAGCCCCACCGGGACAGGAGGCAATCAGCCCCAGCATTTT
J: TRBJ1-1; V: TRBV6-5; D: TRBD1; size: .; CDR3: CASSSSNRGTEAFF; DNA: TGTGCCAGCAGTTCCAGCAACAGGGGGACTGAAGCTTTCTTT
J: TRBJ2-2; V: TRBV6-4; D: TRBD2; size: .; CDR3: CASGTSGLTGELFF; DNA: TGTGCCAGCGGAACTAGCGGCCTCACCGGGGAGCTGTTTTTT
J: TRBJ1-1; V: TRBV18; D: .; size: few; CDR3: CASSQAGTNTEAFF; DNA: TGTGCCAGCTCACAAGCAGGGACGAACACTGAAGCTTTCTTT
J: TRBJ1-1; V: TRBV10-1; D: TRBD1; size: .; CDR3: CAGLTGAVSTEAFF; DNA: TGCGCCGGATTAACAGGGGCGGTTTCCACTGAAGCTTTCTTT
J: TRBJ1-4; V: TRBV15; D: TRBD1; size: .; CDR3: CATSREGTGGANEKLFF; DNA: TGTGCCACCAGCAGAGAAGGGACAGGGGGGGCTAATGAAAAACTGTTTTTT
J: TRBJ1-1; V: TRBV28; D: .; size: once; CDR3: CASSLYRAGTEAFF; DNA: TGTGCCAGCAGTTTATACAGGGCGGGCACTGAAGCTTTCTTT
J: TRBJ2-3; V: TRBV11-3; D: .; size: .; CDR3: CASSLSGRLSTDTQYF; DNA: TGTGCCAGCAGCTTGTCCGGGAGACTTAGCACAGATACGCAGTATTTT
J: TRBJ2-7; V: TRBV28; D: .; size: .; CDR3: CASTITTHDTYEQYF; DNA: TGTGCCAGCACTATAACCACCCATGATACCTACGAGCAGTACTTC
J: TRBJ2-1; V: TRBV13; D: TRBD2; size: .; CDR3: CASSLSGGKGSYNEQFF; DNA: TGTGCCAGCAGCTTATCCGGGGGGAAGGGCTCCTACAATGAGCAGTTCTTC
J: TRBJ2-7; V: TRBV6-5; D: TRBD2; size: .; CDR3: CASSKGPGGVYEQYF; DNA: TGTGCCAGCAGTAAGGGGCCGGGAGGAGTCTACGAGCAGTACTTC
J: TRBJ2-7; V: TRBV7-9; D: TRBD1; size: .; CDR3: CASSLGGQREQYF; DNA: TGTGCCAGCAGCTTAGGGGGACAGCGCGAGCAGTACTTC
J: TRBJ1-5; V: TRBV7-2; D: .; size: few; CDR3: CASSSPRDGNQPQHF; DNA: TGTGCCAGCAGCTCGCCCAGGGATGGCAATCAGCCCCAGCATTTT
J: TRBJ2-5; V: TRBV5-1; D: .; size: .; CDR3: CASSLAVQGGRETQYF; DNA: TGCGCCAGCAGCTTGGCCGTACAGGGAGGTCGAGAGACCCAGTACTTC
J: TRBJ2-3; V: TRBV9; D: .; size: .; CDR3: CASSVGPLAPDTQYF; DNA: TGTGCCAGCAGCGTAGGGCCCCTCGCGCCAGATACGCAGTATTTT
J: TRBJ2-1; V: TRBV7-9; D: .; size: .; CDR3: CASSLRGTALRNEQFF; DNA: TGTGCCAGCAGCTTAAGGGGGACCGCTTTGCGCAATGAGCAGTTCTTC
J: TRBJ1-1; V: TRBV10-3; D: TRBD1; size: .; CDR3: CAISETGQGDEAFF; DNA: TGTGCCATCAGTGAGACGGGACAGGGGGATGAAGCTTTCTTT
J: TRBJ2-5; V: TRBV4-1; D: .; size: .; CDR3: CASSQGGLAGQETQYF; DNA: TGCGCCAGCAGCCAAGGGGGGCTAGCAGGCCAAGAGACCCAGTACTTC
J: TRBJ2-1; V: TRBV6-4; D: TRBD2; size: .; CDR3: CASSAGGSSYNEQFF; DNA: TGTGCCAGCAGTGCTGGCGGGAGCTCCTACAATGAGCAGTTCTTC
J: TRBJ2-3; V: TRBV2; D: TRBD1; size: .; CDR3: CASVGNRGDTDTQYF; DNA: TGTGCCAGCGTGGGGAACAGGGGGGACACAGATACGCAGTATTTT
J: TRBJ2-5; V: TRBV9; D: .; size: .; CDR3: CASSVAFGLGGETQYF; DNA: TGTGCCAGCAGCGTAGCTTTTGGTCTGGGGGGAGAGACCCAGTACTTC
J: TRBJ2-3; V: TRBV9; D: .; size: .; CDR3: CASSPRADSSTDTQYF; DNA: TGTGCCAGCAGCCCGAGAGCCGATTCTAGCACAGATACGCAGTATTTT
J: TRBJ2-7; V: TRBV29-1; D: TRBD2; size: .; CDR3: CSVASGRLYEQYF; DNA: TGCAGCGTGGCTAGCGGGAGGCTCTACGAGCAGTACTTC
J: TRBJ2-7; V: TRBV6-5; D: TRBD2; size: .; CDR3: CASSLLAGPYEQYF; DNA: TGTGCCAGCAGCCTCTTAGCGGGACCCTACGAGCAGTACTTC
J: TRBJ1-5; V: TRBV28; D: TRBD1; size: .; CDR3: CASQGTGINQPQHF; DNA: TGTGCCAGCCAAGGGACAGGGATTAATCAGCCCCAGCATTTT
J: TRBJ1-4; V: TRBV19; D: TRBD1; size: .; CDR3: CASSTRTYRDRGRNEKLFF; DNA: TGTGCCAGTAGTACAAGAACGTACCGGGACAGAGGCCGTAATGAAAAACTGTTTTTT
J: TRBJ1-2; V: TRBV29-1; D: .; size: .; CDR3: CSVPNGGPTNYGYTF; DNA: TGCAGCGTTCCCAACGGGGGCCCAACAAACTATGGCTACACCTTC
J: TRBJ2-7; V: TRBV7-9; D: TRBD2; size: .; CDR3: CASSLPRTSGDEQYF; DNA: TGTGCCAGCAGCCTACCTCGAACTAGCGGAGACGAGCAGTACTTC
J: TRBJ2-3; V: TRBV7-8; D: TRBD2; size: .; CDR3: CASSLASGVSTDTQYF; DNA: TGTGCCAGCAGCTTAGCTAGCGGGGTTAGCACAGATACGCAGTATTTT
J: TRBJ1-5; V: TRBV27; D: .; size: .; CDR3: CASSYAWNQPQHF; DNA: TGTGCCAGCAGTTACGCATGGAATCAGCCCCAGCATTTT
J: TRBJ2-3; V: TRBV29-1; D: .; size: .; CDR3: CSVGIPSDTQYF; DNA: TGCAGCGTGGGGATTCCGTCCGATACGCAGTATTTT
J: TRBJ2-1; V: TRBV6-4; D: .; size: .; CDR3: CASSRTPVGYNEQFF; DNA: TGTGCCAGCAGTCGGACGCCAGTGGGCTACAATGAGCAGTTCTTC
J: TRBJ1-5; V: TRBV30; D: .; size: few; CDR3: CAWSVTLDQPQHF; DNA: TGTGCCTGGAGTGTAACGTTGGATCAGCCCCAGCATTTT
J: TRBJ1-3; V: TRBV19; D: .; size: once; CDR3: CASSMEGRHTIYF; DNA: TGTGCCAGTAGTATGGAGGGGAGACACACCATATATTTT
J: TRBJ2-7; V: TRBV20-1; D: .; size: .; CDR3: CSVNSYEQYF; DNA: TGCAGTGTCAATTCCTACGAGCAGTACTTC